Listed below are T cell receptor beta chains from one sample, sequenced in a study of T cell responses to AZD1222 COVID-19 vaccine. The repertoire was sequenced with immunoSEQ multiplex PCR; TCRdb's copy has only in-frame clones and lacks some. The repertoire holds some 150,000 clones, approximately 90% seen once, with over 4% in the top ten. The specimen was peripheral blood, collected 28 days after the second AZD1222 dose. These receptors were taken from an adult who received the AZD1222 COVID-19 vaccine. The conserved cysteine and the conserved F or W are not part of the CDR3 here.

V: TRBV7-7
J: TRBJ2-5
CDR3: ASSPRSMQETQY

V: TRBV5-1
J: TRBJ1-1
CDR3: ASSLVPGNTEAF

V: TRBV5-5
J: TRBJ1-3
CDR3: ASSLGRDTIY

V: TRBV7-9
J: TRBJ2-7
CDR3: ASSYWQGASYEQY

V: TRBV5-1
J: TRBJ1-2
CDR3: ASSLDRARPYGYT

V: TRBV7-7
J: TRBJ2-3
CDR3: ASSLGRTGLTDTQY

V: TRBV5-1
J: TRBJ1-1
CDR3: ASRGQMNTEAF

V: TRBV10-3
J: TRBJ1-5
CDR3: AISPDSSTWSNQPQH

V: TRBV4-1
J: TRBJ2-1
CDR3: ASSQGTREQF

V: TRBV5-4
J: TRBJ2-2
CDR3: ASSLAQGTGELF

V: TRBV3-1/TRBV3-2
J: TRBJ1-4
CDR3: ASSQVFDGEKLF

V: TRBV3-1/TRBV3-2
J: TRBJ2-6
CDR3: ASSISRAGANVLT

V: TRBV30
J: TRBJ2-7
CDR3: AWNPGTGTYEQY

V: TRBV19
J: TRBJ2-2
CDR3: ASRDRGDTGELF

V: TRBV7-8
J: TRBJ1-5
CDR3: ASSEGQALHQPQH

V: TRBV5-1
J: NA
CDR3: ASSLGQKRVNIEQY

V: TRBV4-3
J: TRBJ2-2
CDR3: ASSPKTGVNTGELF

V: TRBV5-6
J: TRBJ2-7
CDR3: ASSLGWVGYYEQY